This T cell receptor (beta chain) was sequenced in a study of blood T cells in healthy people across ages. Germline CDR1 SQVTM, CDR2 ANQGSEA. Trimming removed 3 bases from V and 5 bases from J, with 10 bases in between. The CDR3 sequence is 12 residues long. A second PCR, run for roughly 7 to 12 cycles, used a sample-barcoded 5' primer plus a J-beta primer mix. A template-switch adaptor containing 12 random nucleotides labeled each cDNA molecule. TCRdb redid the calling of the 5' RACE reads with MiXCR, one entry per CDR3 protein. Here the sample spans 780,000 or so distinct CDR3 sequences, about 56% being singletons. In this sample, this clonotype turned up a few times. No antigen is known for it. Study outcomes and limitations: Naive CD4+ cell counts and diversity both ran higher in long-lived than in aged donors. TCR beta diversity per million T cells fell roughly linearly with age.

Total RNA was extracted at no less than 6 micrograms per sample. This chain connects TRBV29-1 to TRBJ2-5; no firm D call. Sequencing was carried out using blood. This receptor was obtained from a man in his forties in good health. The CDR3 is CSVDVGMETQYF. CDR3 nucleotides: TGCAGCGTTGATGTGGGCATGGAGACCCAGTACTTC. Filled out from reference TRBV29-1 and TRBJ2-5, the complete variable domain reads SAVISQKPSRDICQRGTSLTIQCQVDSQVTMMFWYRQQPGQSLTLIATANQGSEATYESGFVIDKFPISRPNLTFSTLTVSNMSPEDSSIYLCSVDVGMETQYFGPGTRLLVL.